What follows are 20 T cell receptor beta chains derived from one specimen sequenced in a study of prognosis after radiotherapy for stage I lung cancer. Two rounds of multiplex PCR amplified TCR beta CDR3 from genomic DNA. Round one of PCR was performed, and it used primers specific to each TRBV and TRBJ gene. TCRdb ran MiXCR on the multiplex PCR reads and lists one entry per CDR3 protein. The sample yields around 23,000 distinct CDR3 sequences, under 45% seen once. The specimen comprised PBMCs, sampled before or after stereotactic body radiation therapy (not recorded which). All receptors come from a donor older than 45 with non-small cell lung cancer.

Note on this clonotype: The junction and the germline gene differ at one end; a read error may be behind it. The rearrangement uses TRBV24-1 and TRBJ2-3, with D perhaps being TRBD1 or TRBD2 (5 bases each). Germline V gene data show CDR1 as KGHDR and CDR2 as SFDVKD. This CDR3 has 12 residues. The CDR3, as DNA: TGTGCCACCAGTTCCGGGACCCTTAGACGGCATTTT. Its protein product is CATSSGTLRRHF.

This clonotype showed up just once. The gene calls are TRBV7-9 and TRBJ2-6; D ambiguous. The CDR3 totals 16 residues. V was pared by 1 base and J by 9 bases, with 16 bases between. Looked up from germline, CDR1 is SEHNR and CDR2 is FQNEAQ (reference sequence). CDR3 loop: CASSLGVYSGVNVLTF. CDR3 coding DNA: TGTGCCAGCAGCTTAGGAGTCTACTCTGGTGTCAACGTCCTGACTTTC.

The chain has TRBV7-2 and TRBJ1-2; D is unresolved. V dropped 8 bases and J dropped 2 bases, with 15 bases sitting between them. This CDR3 spans 14 amino acids. In germline, CDR1 is SGHTA, CDR2 FQGNSA. CDR3 in amino acids: CASFFAGMNYGYTF. The CDR3 DNA is TGTGCCAGCTTTTTTGCGGGGATGAACTATGGCTACACCTTC. The complete variable domain, with remaining parts taken from reference TRBV7-2 and TRBJ1-2, reads GAGVSQSPSNKVTEKGKDVELRCDPISGHTALYWYRQSLGQGLEFLIYFQGNSAPDKSGLPSDRFSAERTGGSVSTLTIQRTQQEDSAVYLCASFFAGMNYGYTFGSGTRLTVV.

A note on this clonotype: A far larger clone is a single base away, which makes a read error likely. J is TRBJ1-2 and V is TRBV7-9; D is uncertain. Germline CDR1 and CDR2: SEHNR and FQNEAQ (reference sequence). The CDR3 extends over 13 amino acids. With 5 bases removed from V and 8 bases from J, the gap between germline ends came to 15 bases. The CDR3, as DNA: TGTGCCAGCAGCCCGCAGTGGGCGGGCGGCTACACCTTC. Translation: CASSPQWAGGYTF.

Sample share makes this clonotype medium-sized. The chain combines TRBV28 with TRBJ2-7, with unresolved D. The CDR3 extends over 12 amino acids. Germline V gives CDR1 MDHEN, CDR2 SYDVKM. V was trimmed by 7 bases and J by 3 bases, leaving 10 bases between them. CDR3 residues: CASNTQDYEQYF. For the CDR3, the DNA is TGTGCCAGCAACACGCAGGACTACGAGCAGTACTTC.

V gene TRBV2 combines with J gene TRBJ1-2; weak D call: TRBD1 (6 bases). The V end was cut by 1 base, the J end by 4 bases, with 13 bases between. CDR1 and CDR2 from the germline V gene are SNHLY and FYNNEI. This CDR3 contains 15 residues. The CDR3 loop reads CASSEDQGLRYGYTF. The CDR3 bases are TGTGCCAGCAGTGAAGACCAGGGGCTGCGCTATGGCTACACCTTC.

This clonotype was found many times. The rearrangement links TRBV12-3 or TRBV12-4 to TRBJ1-5; no definite D call. V lost 6 bases, J lost 2 bases, and 14 bases lay in between. This CDR3 is built from 15 residues. CDR3 DNA: TGTGCCAGCAGCCCGGTGCACCGGGGCAATCAGCCCCAGCATTTT. It is translated as CASSPVHRGNQPQHF.

This rearrangement joins TRBV6-1 to TRBJ2-1; 10 bases map to TRBD1. Germline V lookup: CDR1 MNHNS, CDR2 SASEGT. With 6 bases clipped from V and 7 bases from J, the junction kept 9 bases outside the gene matches. The CDR3 covers 15 residues. For the CDR3, the DNA is TGTGCCAGCAGCGACTGGGACAGGGGTGGGAATGAGCAGTTCTTC. Encoded protein: CASSDWDRGGNEQFF.

The genes are TRBV29-1 and TRBJ2-2; possibly TRBD1 for D (6 bases). V was trimmed by 7 bases and J by 7 bases, leaving 13 bases between them. CDR3 length: 12 amino acids. Germline V lookup: CDR1 SQVTM, CDR2 ANQGSEA. The CDR3 loop reads CSAWDMDGELFF. DNA of the CDR3: TGCAGCGCCTGGGACATGGACGGGGAGCTGTTTTTT.

This clonotype was recorded a few times. The chain has TRBV7-2 and TRBJ1-3; the D gene is possibly TRBD1 (5 bases). The ends were cut back, 0 bases at V and 4 bases at J, with 10 bases in the middle. The V gene's germline CDR1 is SGHTA and CDR2 FQGNSA. The CDR3 covers 15 residues. CDR3 sequence (DNA): TGTGCCAGCAGCTTAGCCGGGACGTCAGGAAACACCATATATTTT. Amino acids: CASSLAGTSGNTIYF.

This clonotype was observed many times. This chain uses TRBV7-3 with TRBJ2-7; D might be TRBD2 (5 bases). The germline V gene encodes CDR1 SGHTA and CDR2 FQGTGA. The CDR3 covers 13 residues. V lost 8 bases and J lost 6, with 17 bases in between. For the CDR3, the DNA is TGTGCCAGCGGCGGCCGGGCGGGTACCGAGCAGTACTTC. Translated, it gives CASGGRAGTEQYF.

In this sample, this clonotype is hyperexpanded. The chain recombines TRBV4-1 with TRBJ1-6; perhaps TRBD1 as D (5 bases). V lost 0 bases and J 10 bases, leaving 13 bases between the germline ends. Germline CDR1 is MGHRA and CDR2 is YSYEKL. CDR3 length equals 15 residues. CDR3 sequence (DNA): TGCGCCAGCAGCCAAGATGCAGGGTTAGGCTCACCCCTCCACTTT. Translating it yields CASSQDAGLGSPLHF.

The sample holds a few counts of this clonotype. A much bigger clone sits one base away, suggesting this may be a read error. V is TRBV27 and J is TRBJ2-5; D is possibly TRBD2 (5 bases). There are 17 residues in the CDR3. V was clipped by 6 bases and J by 2 bases, with 22 bases between them. CDR1 and CDR2 from the germline V gene are MNHEY and SMNVEV (reference sequence). The CDR3 DNA is TGTGCCAGCAGCTCTAGGACTCAGCGAGTTAGGCAAGAGACCCAGTACTTC. Protein: CASSSRTQRVRQETQYF.

This clonotype was picked up a small number of times. The chain combines TRBV7-9 with TRBJ1-5, with 7 bases fitting TRBD1. The CDR3 runs 16 residues. V shed 4 bases, J shed 3 bases, and the junction held 9 bases outside the gene matches. CDR1 and CDR2 from the germline V gene are SEHNR and FQNEAQ (reference sequence). CDR3 sequence: CASSSSGGGDNQPQHF. The CDR3 region has the DNA TGTGCCAGCAGCTCCTCAGGGGGAGGGGACAATCAGCCCCAGCATTTT.

This clonotype was observed at least ten times. DNA for the CDR3: TGTGCCAGCAGCCCATCACCGCTGCACATGAACACTGAAGCTTTCTTT. This codes for CASSPSPLHMNTEAFF. This chain joins TRBV9 and TRBJ1-1; D unclear. V was cut by 4 bases and J by 0 bases, with 16 bases left in between. CDR3 length equals 16 residues. In germline, CDR1 is SGDLS, CDR2 YYNGEE. The variable domain in full, completed from reference TRBV9 and TRBJ1-1, reads DSGVTQTPKHLITATGQRVTLRCSPRSGDLSVYWYQQSLDQGLQFLIQYYNGEERAKGNILERFSAQQFPDLHSELNLSSLELGDSALYFCASSPSPLHMNTEAFFGQGTRLTVV.

This clonotype was found many times. The gene calls are TRBV6-5 and TRBJ2-1; D gene unclear. CDR1 and CDR2 from the germline V gene are MNHEY and SVGAGI. V was trimmed by 2 bases and J by 3 bases, leaving 11 bases between them. The CDR3 is 15 residues long. The CDR3 DNA reads as TGTGCCAGCAGTTACCCGGGTAGAAACTACAATGAGCAGTTCTTC. This encodes CASSYPGRNYNEQFF.

This chain connects TRBV7-3 to TRBJ2-3; the D gene is possibly TRBD2 (6 bases). The germline V gene has CDR1 SGHTA and CDR2 FQGTGA. The V gene lost 5 bases and the J gene lost 0 bases, with 15 bases spanning the gap. This CDR3 is built from 16 residues. The CDR3 DNA reads as TGTGCCAGCAGCCCAGGACTATCGGTGAGCACAGATACGCAGTATTTT. Residues: CASSPGLSVSTDTQYF.

This clonotype was seen repeatedly, ten times or more. The chain's CDR3 is CASRQLGGQETQYF. The CDR3 DNA is TGTGCCAGCCGTCAGCTGGGGGGCCAAGAGACCCAGTACTTC. This chain uses TRBV12-3 or TRBV12-4 with TRBJ2-5; D is possibly TRBD2 (6 bases). Deletions cut 8 bases from V and 1 base from J, with 14 bases between. The CDR3 has 14 residues.

The chain couples TRBV20-1 to TRBJ2-1; 10 bases map to TRBD2. Germline CDR1 and CDR2: DFQATT and SNEGSKA (reference sequence). The CDR3 length is 14 residues. Trimming took 2 bases from V and 6 from J; bases not matched to a gene: 4. The CDR3 DNA follows: TGCAGTGCTAGATGGAGCGGGAGGGCCAATGAGCAGTTCTTC. Translated, it gives CSARWSGRANEQFF.

This clonotype occurred many times. The gene calls are TRBV15 and TRBJ2-5; TRBD2 might be the D (6 bases). The CDR3 has 15 residues. The V gene's germline CDR1 is LNHNV and CDR2 YYDKDF (reference sequence). V was pared by 1 base and J by 3 bases, with 12 bases between. CDR3 in DNA: TGTGCCACCAGCAGAGGGGTATCGGGGGAAGAGACCCAGTACTTC. It encodes CATSRGVSGEETQYF. The variable domain in full, with the rest retrieved from reference TRBV15 and TRBJ2-5, is DAMVIQNPRYQVTQFGKPVTLSCSQTLNHNVMYWYQQKSSQAPKLLFHYYDKDFNNEADTPDNFQSRRPNTSFCFLDIRSPGLGDTAMYLCATSRGVSGEETQYFGPGTRLLVL.